This TCR beta chain came from a study of tumor-infiltrating lymphocytes in primary liver carcinoma. About the study: The study included patients who were men and women aged 30 to 69 years. Staged T1-T3 N0M0, the tumors had sizes that ranged from about 4 to 10 cm across.

For blood RNA, unsorted whole blood served as the source, and germline DNA was extracted too. Before the surgical procedure, four milliliters of peripheral blood were collected. Reverse transcription of approximately 0.55 ug total RNA with a constant-region primer produced TCR beta cDNA. Three nested multiplex PCR rounds, a slightly modified ARM-PCR method, built the TCR beta libraries. The study ran its first two PCR rounds for 9 to 10 cycles each, using TRBV1-TRBV30 forward primers and a C-beta reverse primer. TCRdb analysed the multiplex PCR reads with MiXCR anew, one entry per CDR3 protein. The sample has 330,000 or so distinct CDR3 sequences, 65% seen once. Notes on the study in general: Bulk unsorted samples prevented comparison of CD4+ and CD8+ repertoires.

In the case of this clonotype: Its matching antigen is unknown.

Unmatched junction bases numbered 12, after V lost 7 bases and J lost 5 bases. The CDR3 contains 15 residues. The germline CDR1 and CDR2 sequences are LGHNA and YNFKEQ. The origin of this receptor is a man aged 35-49 years with primary liver carcinoma and hepatitis B virus infection. The chain carries TRBV4-2 and TRBJ1-2; 8 bases are shared with TRBD1. Sequences were obtained from peripheral blood. The CDR3 bases are TGTGCCAGCAATACCGATCAGGGGGCGGAATATGGCTACACCTTC. This codes for CASNTDQGAEYGYTF.